This T cell receptor (beta chain) derives from a study of blood T cell repertoires in COVID-19. Overall study: Samples taken during acute and convalescent COVID-19 were collected in the United States, Italy and Spain. Nucleic acid was either cDNA or gDNA, and it came from T cells, B-cell-depleted T cells, or PBMCs.

The repertoire was sequenced with immunoSEQ multiplex PCR; TCRdb's copy has only in-frame clones and lacks some. Of 250,000 or so clones listed, roughly four fifths are singletons. Trimming took 9 bases from V and 1 from J; bases not matched to a gene: 11. This CDR3 region has 17 residues. Per germline, CDR1 ENHRY and CDR2 SYGVKD. This chain connects TRBV10-3 to TRBJ2-1; 11 bases line up with TRBD2. The sample taken for sequencing was peripheral blood. This TCR was recovered from a woman at least 80 years old with acute or convalescent COVID-19. CDR3 in DNA: TGTGCCATTGGGACTAGCGGCCGCGAAGGATCCTACAATGAGCAGTTCTTC. This translates into CAIGTSGREGSYNEQFF.